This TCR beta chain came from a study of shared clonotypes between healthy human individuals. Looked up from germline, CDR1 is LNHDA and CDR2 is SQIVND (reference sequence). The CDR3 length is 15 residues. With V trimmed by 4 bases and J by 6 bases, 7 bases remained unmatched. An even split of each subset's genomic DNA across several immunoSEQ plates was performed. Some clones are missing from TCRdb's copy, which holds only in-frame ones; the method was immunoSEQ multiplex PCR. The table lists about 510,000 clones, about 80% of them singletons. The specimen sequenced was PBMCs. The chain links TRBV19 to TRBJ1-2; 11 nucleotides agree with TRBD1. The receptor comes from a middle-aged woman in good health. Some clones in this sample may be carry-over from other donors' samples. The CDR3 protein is CASSTDRGPWNGYTF. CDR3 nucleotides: TGTGCCAGTAGTACGGACAGGGGGCCGTGGAATGGCTACACCTTC.